Below are 15 T cell receptor beta chains sequenced from a single sample in a study of T cell responses to AZD1222 COVID-19 vaccine. The repertoire was sequenced with immunoSEQ multiplex PCR; TCRdb's copy has only in-frame clones and lacks some. The sample includes 95,000 to 150,000 clones, more than 80% seen only once; the top ten take around 3.1%. Sequencing used peripheral blood, obtained on day 0 of AZD1222 vaccination. These receptors were taken from an adult in good health.

For this clone: This specimen includes other DNA sequences encoding the same CDR3. This chain links TRBV19 with TRBJ2-7, with D uncertain. CDR3 size: 16 residues. CDR1 and CDR2 (germline): LNHDA, SQIVND (reference sequence). V lost 6 bases, J lost 4 bases, and 22 bases lay in between. CDR3 DNA: TGTGCCAGTAGCCCTGACCGTCCAACAAGCTCTTACGAGCAGTACTTC. It specifies CASSPDRPTSSYEQYF.

The chain is built from TRBV7-2 and TRBJ2-1; D possibly corresponds to TRBD2 (6 bases). V lost 0 bases and J 8 bases, leaving 11 bases between the germline ends. The germline V gene encodes CDR1 SGHTA and CDR2 FQGNSA. There are 14 residues in the CDR3. CDR3 loop: CASSLAGSIDEQFF. CDR3 DNA sequence: TGTGCCAGCAGCTTAGCCGGGAGTATCGATGAGCAGTTCTTC.

This rearrangement joins TRBV5-1 to TRBJ2-7, with D unresolved. V gave up 0 bases and J gave up 0 bases, with 7 bases separating them. The CDR3 loop spans 14 amino acids. In germline, CDR1 is SGHRS, CDR2 YFSETQ. CDR3 DNA sequence: TGCGCCAGCAGCTTGGGACCGAACTCCTACGAGCAGTACTTC. This encodes CASSLGPNSYEQYF.

This chain connects TRBV5-1 to TRBJ2-7; D tentatively reads TRBD1 or TRBD2 (5 bases each). Trimming shortened V by 1 base and J by 7 bases, and 15 bases separated the two germline ends. This CDR3 has 14 amino acids. Germline loops: CDR1 SGHRS, CDR2 YFSETQ. The CDR3 bases are TGCGCCAGCAGCTTGAGAGGGGCGCCTAGGGAGCAGTACTTC. Its translation is CASSLRGAPREQYF.

The table lists this clone with a count of one. The gene calls are TRBV2 and TRBJ1-2; D remains unclear. Germline V gives CDR1 SNHLY, CDR2 FYNNEI. Trimming shortened V by 4 bases and J by 6 bases, and 9 bases separated the two germline ends. This CDR3 has 12 residues. The CDR3: CASSASVHGYTF. The CDR3 coding sequence is TGTGCCAGCAGTGCCTCGGTTCATGGCTACACCTTC.

The chain is built from TRBV14 and TRBJ1-2; TRBD1 aligns across 9 bases. Germline assignment: CDR1 SGHDN and CDR2 FVKESK. After removal of 0 bases from V and 5 bases from J, the junction contained 4 bases not matched to a gene. CDR3 length equals 15 residues. The CDR3 bases are TGTGCCAGCAGCCAAGAGCCCGGGACAGGGTATGGCTACACCTTC. It specifies CASSQEPGTGYGYTF.

This clone is a singleton in its sample. This rearrangement joins TRBV19 to TRBJ1-1; weak D call: TRBD1 (5 bases). V lost 5 bases to trimming and J lost 0 bases, with 10 bases between them. The CDR3 is 14 residues long. CDR1 LNHDA and CDR2 SQIVND come from the germline V gene (reference sequence). For the CDR3, the DNA is TGTGCCAGTAGTGATGAGACAGTGAACACTGAAGCTTTCTTT. It translates to CASSDETVNTEAFF.

CDR3 DNA: TGTGCCTGGAGTGTCCAGTTTGCCGAGCAGTACTTC. Protein: CAWSVQFAEQYF. The rearrangement uses TRBV30 and TRBJ2-7; D gene unclear. Germline loops: CDR1 GTSNPN, CDR2 SVGIG (reference sequence). Trimming shortened V by 0 bases and J by 6 bases, and 9 bases separated the two germline ends. The CDR3 covers 12 residues.

This clone was observed a few times. V usage is TRBV27 and J usage is TRBJ1-3, with 7 bases aligning to TRBD1. The CDR3 has 14 amino acids. Germline CDR1 and CDR2: MNHEY and SMNVEV (reference sequence). V lost 6 bases, J lost 2 bases, and 4 bases stayed unmatched. This CDR3 reads CASSRTGAGNTIYF. In DNA form, the CDR3 reads TGTGCCAGCAGCCGTACAGGGGCTGGAAACACCATATATTTT.

On this clone: This sample also contains other DNA sequences that code for the same CDR3. This sequence joins TRBV28 and TRBJ1-4; 7 positions agree with TRBD1. Germline V gene data show CDR1 as MDHEN and CDR2 as SYDVKM. Losses at the gene ends were 6 bases for V and 8 bases for J; bases not matched to a gene: 9. CDR3 length: 14 residues. The CDR3 coding sequence is TGTGCCAGCAGCCTCAGACAGGGAGGGGAAAAACTGTTTTTT. It codes for CASSLRQGGEKLFF.

The chain is built from TRBV27 and TRBJ1-5; D is undetermined. The CDR3 has 13 amino acids. Germline loops: CDR1 MNHEY, CDR2 SMNVEV (reference sequence). Trimming took off 4 bases at V and 3 bases at J, with 7 bases between the two ends. The CDR3 sequence is CASSSGINQPQHF. Written as DNA, the CDR3 is TGTGCCAGCAGTTCCGGCATCAATCAGCCCCAGCATTTT.

The chain has TRBV3-1 (or the pseudogene TRBV3-2) and TRBJ2-3; D uncertain. The V end lost 2 bases, the J end lost 6 bases, and 12 bases lay between the germline ends. Germline V gene data show CDR1 as LGHDT and CDR2 as YNNKEL (reference sequence). This CDR3 is 14 amino acids long. The DNA of the CDR3 is TGTGCCAGCAGCCAAAGGGCCTCACAGGATACGCAGTATTTT. Translated: CASSQRASQDTQYF.

The chain couples TRBV11-3 to TRBJ2-2; unclear D gene. The germline V and J ends were trimmed by 0 bases and 0 bases, with 17 bases remaining between them. In germline, CDR1 is SGHNT, CDR2 YENEEA. The length of the CDR3 is 19 residues. In nucleotides, the CDR3 is TGTGCCAGCAGCTTAGACCTTCTGGGTCGACTCTCGAACACCGGGGAGCTGTTTTTT. It encodes CASSLDLLGRLSNTGELFF.

The chain joins TRBV5-4 to TRBJ2-7, with TRBD2 as a possible D gene (6 bases). Germline assignment: CDR1 SGHNT and CDR2 YYREEE (reference sequence). CDR3 length: 16 amino acids. V was trimmed by 4 bases and J by 0 bases, leaving 17 bases between them. CDR3: CASSRPGVTGSYEQYF. The CDR3 DNA reads TGTGCCAGCAGCCGCCCGGGGGTCACCGGCTCCTACGAGCAGTACTTC.

The chain carries TRBV3-1 (or the pseudogene TRBV3-2) and TRBJ1-6; D unclear. V was trimmed by 6 bases and J by 7 bases, leaving 10 bases between them. This CDR3 comprises 13 residues. Germline CDR1 and CDR2: LGHDT and YNNKEL (reference sequence). The CDR3 region is CASSPGPNSPLHF. The CDR3 DNA reads as TGTGCCAGCAGTCCGGGTCCAAATTCACCCCTCCACTTT.